This T cell receptor (beta chain) is drawn from a study of blood T cell repertoires in COVID-19. Sequencing used immunoSEQ multiplex PCR; TCRdb keeps in-frame clones, though not all of them. This repertoire shows tens of thousands of clones, 70% to 90% found once; its top ten account for less than 15%. This sequence originates from a woman in her 70s in a cohort sampled during active COVID-19. The sample comprised peripheral blood.

CDR3 DNA: TGCGCCAGCAGCTTGGATAGCGGGCTCAGAGGGAATGAGCAGTTCTTC. Translating gives CASSLDSGLRGNEQFF. The chain carries TRBV5-1 and TRBJ2-1; the match to TRBD2 covers 7 bases. V shed 0 bases, J shed 7 bases, and the junction held 10 bases outside the gene matches. CDR1 and CDR2 from the germline V gene are SGHRS and YFSETQ. This CDR3 contains 16 residues.